These 11 T cell receptor beta chains were sequenced from one sample in a study of blood T cell repertoires in COVID-19 (dated by TCRdb to the early 2020s). Preparation of the library involved the immunoSEQ multiplex PCR assay. TCRdb took this table from immuneACCESS and kept in-frame rearrangements with V and J called. Such tables lack part of the clones; where checked against another copy, unresolved V genes explain under half of the gap, and the rest is unexplained. The table for this sample lists about 100,000 clones; around 81% of them were counted only once. The top ten constitute roughly an eighth of the sample. The sequencing input was peripheral blood. The receptors stem from a man in his fifties with active or convalescent COVID-19.

The table lists this clone with a count of one. The chain carries TRBV27 and TRBJ2-5; TRBD1 agrees at 7 bases. Germline CDR1 is MNHEY and CDR2 is SMNVEV (reference sequence). The CDR3 sequence is 13 residues long. Germline trimming cut 4 bases from V and 5 bases from J; bases unmatched to any gene: 4. The CDR3 sequence: CASSSTTGETQYF. For the CDR3, the DNA is TGTGCCAGCAGTTCGACGACAGGGGAGACCCAGTACTTC.

Remarks on this clone: The junction departs from germline at one end; a sequencing error may be responsible. The chain couples TRBV13 to TRBJ2-7; D remains ambiguous. Germline assignment: CDR1 PRHDT and CDR2 FYEKMQ (reference sequence). The CDR3 totals 12 residues. The CDR3 here is CASSRSVYERYF. The CDR3 region has the DNA TGTGCCAGCAGCCGGTCCGTGTACGAGCGGTACTTC.

The chain joins TRBV5-5 to TRBJ1-1; 7 bases line up with TRBD1. V trimming: 4 bases; J trimming: 1 base; junction bases outside the gene matches: 7. This CDR3 has 15 residues. CDR1 is SGHKS, CDR2 YYEKEE, per germline (reference sequence). The CDR3 reads CASSPSGTENTEAFF. In nucleotides, the CDR3 is TGTGCCAGCAGCCCTTCCGGGACAGAGAACACTGAAGCTTTCTTT.

The CDR3 loop reads CASKSGTGPYEQYF. DNA of the CDR3: TGCGCCAGCAAGTCCGGGACAGGCCCTTACGAGCAGTACTTC. The chain combines TRBV5-1 with TRBJ2-7, with 8 bases lining up with TRBD1. The CDR3 contains 14 residues. The junction had 9 bases not matched to a gene; V was cut back by 6 bases and J by 4 bases. Per the germline V gene, CDR1 is SGHRS and CDR2 is YFSETQ. The whole variable domain, filled in from reference TRBV5-1 and TRBJ2-7, reads KAGVTQTPRYLIKTRGQQVTLSCSPISGHRSVSWYQQTPGQGLQFLFEYFSETQRNKGNFPGRFSGRQFSNSRSEMNVSTLELGDSALYLCASKSGTGPYEQYFGPGTRLTVT.

The chain employs TRBV30 and TRBJ1-4; TRBD1 agrees at 7 bases. The germline V gene has CDR1 GTSNPN and CDR2 SVGIG (reference sequence). CDR3 length: 18 residues. Unmatched junction bases numbered 16, after V lost 2 bases and J lost 4 bases. The CDR3 DNA is TGTGCCTGGAGTTCATCTCCGGGACAGCCCACGATTAATGAAAAACTGTTTTTT. The encoded protein is CAWSSSPGQPTINEKLFF.

The rearrangement links TRBV13 to TRBJ2-7; 9 bases map to TRBD1. V was pared by 4 bases and J by 7 bases, with 17 bases of the junction left unmatched. Per germline, CDR1 PRHDT and CDR2 FYEKMQ (reference sequence). The CDR3 consists of 17 residues. In DNA, the CDR3 is TGTGCCAGCAGCTACCTACAGGGGGCCGACGTACTGGGAGAGCAGTACTTC. It is translated as CASSYLQGADVLGEQYF.

The chain combines TRBV11-3 with TRBJ1-1; weak D call: TRBD1 (5 bases). V lost 5 bases, J lost 0 bases, and 10 bases lay in between. The CDR3 totals 14 residues. Germline lookup yields CDR1 SGHNT and CDR2 YENEEA. The CDR3 reads CASSGGTVNTEAFF. CDR3 sequence (DNA): TGTGCCAGCAGCGGCGGGACTGTGAACACTGAAGCTTTCTTT. The full variable domain, completed using reference TRBV11-3 and TRBJ1-1, is EAGVVQSPRYKIIEKKQPVAFWCNPISGHNTLYWYLQNLGQGPELLIRYENEEAVDDSQLPKDRFSAERLKGVDSTLKIQPAELGDSAVYLCASSGGTVNTEAFFGQGTRLTVV.

The genes are TRBV28 and TRBJ2-2; TRBD2 matches 14 bases. J was trimmed by 6 bases and V by 6 bases; bases with no gene match: 12. The CDR3 runs 18 residues. Per the germline V gene, CDR1 is MDHEN and CDR2 is SYDVKM. The CDR3 spells CASSPGGLAGVVSGELFF. The DNA of the CDR3 is TGTGCCAGCAGCCCGGGGGGACTAGCGGGAGTAGTCTCCGGGGAGCTGTTTTTT.

This rearrangement joins TRBV6-5 to TRBJ2-4; D is possibly TRBD1 (6 bases). Germline V lookup: CDR1 MNHEY, CDR2 SVGAGI. Trimming took 7 bases from V and 1 from J, leaving 14 bases between them. This CDR3 comprises 15 residues. Here the CDR3 reads CASTDLGAAKNIQYF. The CDR3 nucleotides read TGTGCCAGCACCGACCTGGGGGCCGCCAAAAACATTCAGTACTTC.

This clone was detected once. This sequence joins TRBV14 and TRBJ1-1; D might be TRBD1 (5 bases). The length of the CDR3 is 15 residues. V was shortened by 4 bases and J by 1 base, with 13 bases between the two germline ends. Germline lookup yields CDR1 SGHDN and CDR2 FVKESK. CDR3 amino acids: CASSPRGRENTEAFF. CDR3 sequence (DNA): TGTGCCAGCAGCCCTCGGGGGAGGGAGAACACTGAAGCTTTCTTT. Full variable domain (outside the CDR3, taken from reference TRBV14 and TRBJ1-1): EAGVTQFPSHSVIEKGQTVTLRCDPISGHDNLYWYRRVMGKEIKFLLHFVKESKQDESGMPNNRFLAERTGGTYSTLKVQPAELEDSGVYFCASSPRGRENTEAFFGQGTRLTVV.

The chain uses TRBV23-1 and TRBJ2-7; the match to TRBD2 covers 9 bases. TRBV23-1 falls under the ORF class, with uncertain function. The CDR3 totals 13 residues. Trimming cost V 10 bases and J 5 bases; bases outside gene matches: 9. CDR3 region: CANSRGLAHEQYF. CDR3 DNA: TGCGCCAACTCCCGGGGACTAGCTCACGAGCAGTACTTC.